The 17 T cell receptor beta chains reported below all come from one sample, sequenced in a study of blood T cells in healthy people across ages. A second roughly 6 to 11 cycle PCR used barcoded and J-beta primers. TCRdb re-called the 5' RACE reads with MiXCR, one entry per CDR3 protein. The sample records about 930,000 distinct CDR3 sequences, roughly 29% being singletons. These same data were also listed under a study on T cells of mothers and their children.

The sample was blood. All receptors derive from a woman aged 40 to 49 in good health.

With regard to this clonotype: At one of its ends the junction is not consistent with the germline gene, which may arise from a read error. The chain links TRBV2 to TRBJ1-1, with D hard to call. Germline V gene lookup returns CDR1 SNHLY and CDR2 FYNNEI. The CDR3 runs to 17 residues. Here the CDR3 reads CACSDNLELTSNTEAFF. CDR3 nucleotide sequence: TGTGCCTGCAGTGACAATTTGGAACTGACCTCGAACACTGAAGCTTTCTTT. Drawing the rest from reference TRBV2 and TRBJ1-1, the complete variable domain is EPEVTQTPSHQVTQMGQEVILRCVPISNHLYFYWYRQILGQKVEFLVSFYNNEISEKSEIFDDQFSVERPDGSNFTLKIRSTKLEDSAMYFCACSDNLELTSNTEAFFGQGTRLTVV.

This clonotype was recorded many times. This sequence joins TRBV5-1 and TRBJ2-5; D unclear. The germline CDR1 and CDR2 sequences are SGHRS and YFSETQ. The CDR3 loop spans 11 amino acids. The germline V and J ends were trimmed by 4 bases and 3 bases, with 4 bases remaining between them. The CDR3 bases are TGCGCCAGCAGCGTTAAAGAGACCCAGTACTTC. Protein sequence: CASSVKETQYF.

The J gene is TRBJ2-1, the V gene TRBV5-1, with 7 bases that match TRBD1. Germline CDR1 is SGHRS and CDR2 is YFSETQ. The V gene end was trimmed by 0 bases and the J gene end by 4 bases; junction bases not matched to a gene: 7. The CDR3 runs to 16 residues. CDR3 residues: CASSLVTGAGYNEQFF. CDR3 bases: TGCGCCAGCAGCTTGGTTACAGGGGCAGGGTACAATGAGCAGTTCTTC.

This clonotype was recorded once. V gene TRBV5-1 combines with J gene TRBJ1-1; 7 bases match TRBD1. J lost 0 bases, V lost 0 bases, and 2 bases had no gene match. This CDR3 is built from 15 residues. From germline, CDR1 is SGHRS and CDR2 YFSETQ. In nucleotides, the CDR3 is TGCGCCAGCAGCTTGGGGGACAGCCTGAACACTGAAGCTTTCTTT. It yields the protein CASSLGDSLNTEAFF.

This clonotype was picked up many times. The chain carries TRBV5-6 and TRBJ2-1, with D possibly being TRBD2 (7 bases). Germline V lookup: CDR1 SGHDT, CDR2 YYEEEE. The V end lost 4 bases, the J end lost 8 bases, and 13 bases lay between the germline ends. The CDR3 is 13 residues long. CDR3 DNA sequence: TGTGCCAGCAGCCATAGGGGGGGCGATGAGCAGTTCTTC. The encoded protein is CASSHRGGDEQFF.

This clonotype has at least ten counts. The J gene is TRBJ2-5, the V gene TRBV12-3 or TRBV12-4; TRBD1 matches 7 bases. J lost 4 bases, V lost 7 bases, and 15 bases had no gene match. The CDR3 consists of 16 residues. CDR3 sequence reads: CASNARDRAGGETQYF. The CDR3 DNA follows: TGTGCCAGCAACGCCCGAGACAGGGCAGGGGGAGAGACCCAGTACTTC.

This clonotype has more than one count but fewer than ten. J is TRBJ1-2 and V is TRBV4-3; 8 nucleotides align to TRBD1. In germline, CDR1 is LGHNA, CDR2 YSLEER. V lost 5 bases, J lost 4 bases, and 9 bases stayed unmatched. This CDR3 region has 15 residues. The CDR3 reads CASSSRTGNPYGYTF. The CDR3 nucleotides read TGCGCCAGCAGCTCTCGGACAGGGAATCCCTATGGCTACACCTTC.

V and J are TRBV20-1 and TRBJ2-5, with D uncertain. This CDR3 contains 13 residues. Germline CDR1 is DFQATT and CDR2 is SNEGSKA (reference sequence). V lost 1 base, J lost 5 bases, and 11 bases lay in between. The CDR3 sequence: CSARGRVGETQYF. CDR3 coding DNA: TGCAGTGCTAGAGGAAGGGTGGGGGAGACCCAGTACTTC.

Comments on this clonotype: This may be a read error: a much more frequent sequence differs by one nucleotide. The chain is built from TRBV20-1 and TRBJ2-5, with D unclear. Germline V gene data show CDR1 as DFQATT and CDR2 as SNEGSKA (reference sequence). The CDR3 has 13 residues. CDR3 bases: TGCAGTGCTAAGGTGCAGTACCAAGAGTCCCAGTACTTC. Protein product: CSAKVQYQESQYF.

This clonotype was detected ten times or more. V gene TRBV20-1 combines with J gene TRBJ2-7, with a weak D call TRBD2 (5 bases). V was clipped by 5 bases and J by 2 bases, with 16 bases between them. Germline V CDR1 and CDR2: DFQATT, SNEGSKA (reference sequence). The CDR3 has 14 amino acids. CDR3 residues: CSASREIPPYEQYF. CDR3 bases: TGCAGTGCTTCGAGGGAAATCCCTCCCTACGAGCAGTACTTC.

V gene TRBV28 combines with J gene TRBJ2-7; 8 bases agree with TRBD2. The J segment lost 3 bases and the V segment lost 7 bases, leaving 11 bases of the junction unmatched. This CDR3 is built from 15 residues. Germline CDR1 is MDHEN and CDR2 is SYDVKM. The CDR3 bases are TGTGCCAGCAATTACCGGGGGGGGACCCTCTACGAGCAGTACTTC. Its protein product is CASNYRGGTLYEQYF.

As regards this clonotype: The junction departs from the called germline gene at one end, perhaps through a read error. This chain connects TRBV12-3 or TRBV12-4 to TRBJ2-1; the D is unclear. CDR3 size: 13 residues. CDR3 nucleotide sequence: TGTGCCAACAGTTTAGGACCTTACAATGAGCAGTTCTTC. Its translation: CANSLGPYNEQFF.

A single count supports this clonotype. One end of the junction does not line up with germline, which may come from a read error. This rearrangement joins TRBV7-7 to TRBJ2-1; 9 bases map to TRBD2. Germline CDR1 reads SSHAT; CDR2 reads FNYEAQ (reference sequence). The CDR3 contains 15 residues. CDR3: CASSQIAGEYNEQFF. CDR3 nucleotide sequence: TGTGCTAGCAGCCAGATAGCGGGGGAGTACAATGAGCAGTTCTTC. Full variable domain (outside the CDR3, taken from reference TRBV7-7 and TRBJ2-1): GAGVSQSPRYKVTKRGQDVTLRCDPISSHATLYWYQQALGQGPEFLTYFNYEAQPDKSGLPSDRFSAERPEGSISTLTIQRTEQRDSAMYRCASSQIAGEYNEQFFGPGTRLTVL.

In this sample, this clonotype turned up many times. V is TRBV18 and J is TRBJ2-6; no definite D call. CDR3 length: 16 residues. Germline CDR1 KGHSH, CDR2 LQKENI. V lost 3 bases and J 1 base, leaving 10 bases between the germline ends. This CDR3 is CASSPQRGSGANVLTF. The CDR3 DNA sequence: TGTGCCAGCTCACCTCAACGAGGTTCTGGGGCCAACGTCCTGACTTTC.

The V gene is TRBV18, the J gene TRBJ1-5; TRBD1 is a possible D gene (6 bases). The V gene lost 5 bases and the J gene lost 8 bases, with 19 bases spanning the gap. The CDR3 loop spans 15 amino acids. Per the germline V gene, CDR1 is KGHSH and CDR2 is LQKENI. CDR3 amino acids: CASSAGLGGLEPQHF. The CDR3 nucleotides are TGTGCCAGCTCAGCTGGGTTGGGGGGCTTAGAGCCCCAGCATTTT.

The chain uses TRBV12-3 or TRBV12-4 and TRBJ1-2, with 8 bases matching TRBD1. V lost 4 bases to trimming and J lost 6 bases; unmatched junction nucleotides: 4. There are 13 residues in the CDR3. The CDR3 coding sequence is TGTGCCAGCAGTTGGACAGGGAAGGATGGCTACACCTTC. Translated: CASSWTGKDGYTF.

As to this clonotype: A much larger clone lies a single base off, so this may be a read error. The chain couples TRBV3-1 to TRBJ2-7; D call uncertain. The CDR3 loop spans 14 amino acids. Germline V gene sequence: CDR1 LGHDT, CDR2 YNNKEL (reference sequence). In DNA, the CDR3 is TGTGCCGGCAGCCCCACCTCGACTGGATCACGGAAGTACTTC. Its protein is CAGSPTSTGSRKYF.